This paragraph covers one TCR beta chain sequence. Its antigen remains undetermined. The input lacks base qualities; no much larger clone sits a single base away. The data derive from a study of control samples from healthy donors and cancer patients (dated by TCRdb to the early 2020s). In the germline V gene, CDR1 corresponds to MRHNA and CDR2 to SNTAGT. The V and J ends are trimmed by 4 bases and 2 bases, leaving 7 bases between them. Counted from cysteine to phenylalanine, this CDR3 has 13 amino acids. Of all the DNA, just the CDR3 is kept, 39 bases in frame from base 1. Library preparation employed the immunoSEQ multiplex PCR assay. TCRdb took this table from immuneACCESS and kept in-frame rearrangements with V and J called. Such tables lack part of the clones; where checked against another copy, unresolved V genes explain under half of the gap, and the rest is unexplained. A total of roughly 150,000 clones appear in this sample, nearly 95% of them only once. The ten largest clones add up to around 2.4% of the sample.

The TCR sequence derives from a man in his forties or fifties in good health. The sequencing sample was made of blood. The V gene is TRBV6-4 and the J gene is TRBJ2-3; the D gene is unclear. The nucleotides read TGTGCCAGCAGTGCCCTAGACACAGATACGCAGTATTTT. Its translation is CASSALDTDTQYF.